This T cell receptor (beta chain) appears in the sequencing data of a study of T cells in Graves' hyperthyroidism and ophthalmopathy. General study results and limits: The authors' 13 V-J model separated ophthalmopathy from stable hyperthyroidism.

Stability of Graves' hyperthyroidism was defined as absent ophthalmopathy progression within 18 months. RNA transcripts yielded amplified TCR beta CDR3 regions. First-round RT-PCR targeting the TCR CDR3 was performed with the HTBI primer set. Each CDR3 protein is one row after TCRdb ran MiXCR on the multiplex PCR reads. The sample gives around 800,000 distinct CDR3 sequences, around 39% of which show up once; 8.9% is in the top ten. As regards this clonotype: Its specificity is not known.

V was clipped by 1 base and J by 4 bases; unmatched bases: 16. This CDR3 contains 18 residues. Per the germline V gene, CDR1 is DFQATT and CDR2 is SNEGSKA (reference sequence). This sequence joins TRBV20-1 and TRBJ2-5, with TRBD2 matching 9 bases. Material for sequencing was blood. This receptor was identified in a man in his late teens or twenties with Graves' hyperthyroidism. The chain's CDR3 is CSARALKRAGGTGETQYF. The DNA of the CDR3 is TGCAGTGCTAGAGCCCTTAAGAGAGCGGGAGGTACCGGAGAGACCCAGTACTTC.